The 8 T cell receptor beta chains given below trace back to one sample, sequenced in a study of shared clonotypes between healthy human individuals. Some clones are missing from TCRdb's copy, which holds only in-frame ones; the method was immunoSEQ multiplex PCR. The repertoire includes some 2,100,000 clones, about 94% of them detected once, and roughly 0.13% sits in the top ten. Sample: naive CD4+ T cells sorted from blood. The subset is: CD45RA+ positively selected. The receptors were sampled from a man between 18 and 29 years old in good health.

The chain links TRBV14 to TRBJ2-5; the D gene is possibly TRBD1 (6 bases). V was shortened by 1 base and J by 4 bases, with 13 bases between the two germline ends. Germline assignment: CDR1 SGHDN and CDR2 FVKESK. There are 15 residues in the CDR3. The CDR3 DNA follows: TGTGCCAGCAGCCAAGTAGCGACAGGTAGAGAGACCCAGTACTTC. Amino acids: CASSQVATGRETQYF.

The genes are TRBV2 and TRBJ1-2; 11 bases are a match to TRBD1. This CDR3 region has 14 residues. Germline lookup yields CDR1 SNHLY and CDR2 FYNNEI. The ends lost 8 bases at V and 4 bases at J; junction bases unmatched: 6. The CDR3 nucleotides read TGTGCCAGCGGAGGGACAGGGGGGACCTATGGCTACACCTTC. Its translation is CASGGTGGTYGYTF.

A word on this clone: This same CDR3 is encoded by further DNA sequences in the sample. The chain carries TRBV2 and TRBJ2-1; D is undetermined. V was cut by 5 bases and J by 4 bases, with 6 bases left in between. The CDR3 is made up of 12 amino acids. Looked up from germline, CDR1 is SNHLY and CDR2 is FYNNEI. CDR3 in DNA: TGTGCCAGCAGTTCAGAATACAATGAGCAGTTCTTC. This codes for CASSSEYNEQFF.

This clone has a handful of counts. The chain's CDR3 is CASSQETGGRTGELFF. The CDR3 nucleotides read TGCGCCAGCAGCCAAGAGACAGGGGGCCGCACCGGGGAGCTGTTTTTT. V and J are TRBV4-1 and TRBJ2-2; 10 bases are a match to TRBD1. Germline values: CDR1 MGHRA, CDR2 YSYEKL. The CDR3 contains 16 residues. The trim removed 0 bases at V and 4 bases at J, leaving 2 bases unmatched.

In the case of this clone: Other nucleotide sequences in the sample specify the same CDR3. The V gene is TRBV7-3, the J gene TRBJ2-7; D is possibly TRBD2 (6 bases). Looked up from germline, CDR1 is SGHTA and CDR2 is FQGTGA. The CDR3 is 14 residues long. Trimming left V 0 bases short and J 1 base short, with 7 bases between. DNA of the CDR3: TGTGCCAGCAGCTTAACTAGCGGTTCCTACGAGCAGTACTTC. It translates to CASSLTSGSYEQYF.

The chain is built from TRBV2 and TRBJ2-7, with D tentatively TRBD2 (6 bases). The CDR3 covers 15 residues. The germline V gene encodes CDR1 SNHLY and CDR2 FYNNEI. V was cut by 2 bases and J by 2 bases, with 13 bases left in between. CDR3 sequence reads: CASSENGSGAYEQYF. Here the CDR3 DNA reads TGTGCCAGCAGTGAAAACGGGAGCGGCGCCTACGAGCAGTACTTC.

V usage is TRBV6-6 and J usage is TRBJ2-7; tentatively, D is TRBD1 (6 bases). CDR3 length equals 15 residues. Trimming pared 11 bases from V and 1 base from J, leaving 21 bases between. The germline CDR1 and CDR2 sequences are MNHNY and SVGAGI (reference sequence). CDR3 sequence reads: CAAQGRDKGSYEQYF. The DNA for the CDR3 is TGTGCCGCCCAGGGCCGGGACAAAGGTTCCTACGAGCAGTACTTC.

V gene TRBV6-6 combines with J gene TRBJ2-1; D not resolved. The V gene's germline CDR1 is MNHNY and CDR2 SVGAGI (reference sequence). The germline V and J ends were trimmed by 4 bases and 6 bases, with 4 bases remaining between them. There are 11 residues in the CDR3. The DNA for the CDR3 is TGTGCCAGCAGTTTTGCCAATGAGCAGTTCTTC. This sequence encodes CASSFANEQFF.